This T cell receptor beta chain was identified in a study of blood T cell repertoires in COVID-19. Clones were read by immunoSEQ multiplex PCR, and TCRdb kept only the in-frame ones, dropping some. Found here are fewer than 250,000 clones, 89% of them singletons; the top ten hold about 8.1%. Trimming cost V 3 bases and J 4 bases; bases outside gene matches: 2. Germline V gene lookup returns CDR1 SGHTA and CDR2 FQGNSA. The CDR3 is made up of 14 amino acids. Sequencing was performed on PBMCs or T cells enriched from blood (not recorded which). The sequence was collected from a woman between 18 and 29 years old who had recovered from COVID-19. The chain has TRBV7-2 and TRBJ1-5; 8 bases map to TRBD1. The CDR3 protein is CASSFNRGNQPQHF. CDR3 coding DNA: TGTGCCAGCAGCTTCAACAGGGGGAATCAGCCCCAGCATTTT.